This TCR beta chain stems from a study of OX40 agonist ivuxolimab in advanced cancers. Context from the whole study: The costimulatory receptor OX40 (CD134) was targeted by ivuxolimab, a fully human IgG2 agonistic monoclonal antibody. Intravenous ivuxolimab was administered to patients every 2 weeks at six dose levels: 0.01, 0.1, 0.3, 1.5, 3 and 10 mg/kg. Among the 52 dose-escalation patients, around 20 had hepatocellular carcinoma, approximately 15 melanoma, 9 renal cell carcinoma and 9 head and neck cancer. In the dose-escalation cohort, 65% to 90% of patients were male, and the mean age was about 55 years, with a range of about 20 to 79. Patients were allowed to have had prior anti-PD-1, anti-PD-L1 or anti-CTLA-4 therapy, and more than 30% of the dose-escalation patients had previously received checkpoint inhibitors. Partial responses were achieved by three dose-escalation patients, of whom one had hepatocellular carcinoma and two had cutaneous melanoma. Peripheral TCRbeta sequencing was intended to test whether TCR sequence diversity was altered and clonal T-cell expansion was caused by ivuxolimab. The paper covers the monotherapy dose-escalation part of the phase I ivuxolimab trial, which included N of about 56 patients. What the authors observed across the whole study: In the 0.1-3.0 mg/kg groups, partial responders had among the lowest normalized peripheral clonal expansion, particularly in CD8+ T cells. Antigen specificity was not determined for the clonally expanded peripheral T cells. Low levels of normalized T-cell clonal expansion were also seen in some patients who did not respond. Clonal expansion of both CD4+ and CD8+ blood T cells was observed from baseline to week 6 at doses 0.1 to 3.0 mg/kg. After ivuxolimab, more expanded clones were found on average in CD8+ T cells than in CD4+ T cells.

Genomic DNA was extracted from sorted cells for sequencing of the TCRbeta CDR3 region. The immunoSEQ Assay was used to sequence the TCRbeta CDR3 regions. Drawn from immuneACCESS, this table holds only the in-frame rearrangements with V and J called that TCRdb kept. Clones are partly lost; checked studies trace under half to an unresolved V gene and leave the rest unexplained. The sample table shows 75,000 to 80,000 clones, and 87% are seen once. The ten largest clonotypes hold around 0.56% of the sample. Of note for this clone: Its antigen specificity is not known. Per-base quality was not reported, and no clone a single base away is much larger than it.

From the cysteine up to the phenylalanine, the CDR3 has a length of 13 residues. Just the 39-base CDR3 DNA is kept, in frame starting at base 1. The junction shows trimming of 4 bases on V and 5 bases on J, plus 11 bases between the germline ends. Sequences MDHEN (CDR1) and SYDVKM (CDR2) are obtained from the germline V gene. Patients with autoimmune disease history or receiving systemic immunosuppression were excluded from the trial. Peripheral blood for TCR sequencing was collected from all dose cohorts at baseline, on cycle 4 day 1, and on cycle 7 day 1. The samples were taken from a phase I, first-in-human, multicenter, open-label dose-escalation trial of ivuxolimab. Adults with locally advanced or metastatic melanoma, renal cell, hepatocellular, or head and neck squamous cell carcinoma were enrolled in the trial. Before TCR sequencing, CD4+ T cells and CD8+ T cells from peripheral blood were sorted into separate populations.

Here the sequenced sample was CD4+ or CD8+ T cells sorted from blood, taken in a trial of the OX40 agonist ivuxolimab. This chain is built from TRBV28 and TRBJ1-2, with a tentative D gene TRBD1 over 5 matching bases. This sequence originates from an adult with an advanced solid tumor such as melanoma, head and neck, liver or kidney cancer. The DNA reads TGTGCCAGCAGTTCCGACAGCCGATATGGCTACACCTTC. The translation is CASSSDSRYGYTF.